This entry concerns a single T cell receptor beta chain. The record originates from a study of blood T cell repertoires in COVID-19. Study overall: The United States, Italy and Spain were the sources of the acute and convalescent COVID-19 samples. PBMCs, B-cell-depleted T cells, or T cells were the source of the cDNA or gDNA that made up the material.

V was cut by 5 bases and J by 0 bases, with 8 bases left in between. The CDR3 contains 15 residues. The germline gives CDR1 SGHNT, CDR2 YENEEA. Sequenced by immunoSEQ multiplex PCR; TCRdb stores in-frame clones only, minus some. This table has approximately 87,000 clones, 70% to 90% appearing once. Material for sequencing was peripheral blood. The gene calls are TRBV11-3 and TRBJ1-6; D is undetermined. This receptor was identified in an elderly woman with acute or convalescent COVID-19. CDR3 DNA sequence: TGTGCCAGCAGCCCAGTCCGCTCCTATAATTCACCCCTCCACTTT. It encodes CASSPVRSYNSPLHF.